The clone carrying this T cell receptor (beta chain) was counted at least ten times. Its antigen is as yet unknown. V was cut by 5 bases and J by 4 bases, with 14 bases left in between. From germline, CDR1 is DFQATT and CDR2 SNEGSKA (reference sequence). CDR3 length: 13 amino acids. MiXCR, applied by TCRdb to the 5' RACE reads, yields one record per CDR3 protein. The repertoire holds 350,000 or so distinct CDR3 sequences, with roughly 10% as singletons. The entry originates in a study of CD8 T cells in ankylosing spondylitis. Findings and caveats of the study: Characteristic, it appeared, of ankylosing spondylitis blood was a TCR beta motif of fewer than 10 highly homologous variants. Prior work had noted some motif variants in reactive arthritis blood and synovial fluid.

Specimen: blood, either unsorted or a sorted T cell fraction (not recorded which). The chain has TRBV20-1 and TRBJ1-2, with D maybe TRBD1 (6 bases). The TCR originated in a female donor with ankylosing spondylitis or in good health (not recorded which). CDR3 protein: CSAYRQEAYGYTF. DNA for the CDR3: TGCAGTGCTTACAGACAGGAAGCCTATGGCTACACCTTC.